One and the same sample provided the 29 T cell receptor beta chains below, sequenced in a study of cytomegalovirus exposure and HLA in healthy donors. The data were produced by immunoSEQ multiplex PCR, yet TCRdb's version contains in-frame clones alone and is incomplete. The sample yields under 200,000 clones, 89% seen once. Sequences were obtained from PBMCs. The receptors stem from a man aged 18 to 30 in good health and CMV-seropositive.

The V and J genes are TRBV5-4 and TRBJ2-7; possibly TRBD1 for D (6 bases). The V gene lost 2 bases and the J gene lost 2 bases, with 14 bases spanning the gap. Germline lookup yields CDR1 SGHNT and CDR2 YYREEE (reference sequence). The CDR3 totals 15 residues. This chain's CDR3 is CASSFNLDSPYEQYF. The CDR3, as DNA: TGTGCCAGCAGCTTTAACTTGGACAGTCCCTACGAGCAGTACTTC.

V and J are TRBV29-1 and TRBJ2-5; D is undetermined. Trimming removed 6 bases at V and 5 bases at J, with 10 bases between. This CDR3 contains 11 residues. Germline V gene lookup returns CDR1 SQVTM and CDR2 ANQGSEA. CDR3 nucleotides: TGCAGCGTGTTGACTTGGGAGACCCAGTACTTC. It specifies CSVLTWETQYF.

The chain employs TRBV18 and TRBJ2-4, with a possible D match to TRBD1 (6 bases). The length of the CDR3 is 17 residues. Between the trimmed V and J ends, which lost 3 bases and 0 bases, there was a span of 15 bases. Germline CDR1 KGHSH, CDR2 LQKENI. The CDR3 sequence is CASSPAGQSLAKNIQYF. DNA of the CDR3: TGTGCCAGCTCACCCGCCGGACAGAGTCTAGCCAAAAACATTCAGTACTTC.

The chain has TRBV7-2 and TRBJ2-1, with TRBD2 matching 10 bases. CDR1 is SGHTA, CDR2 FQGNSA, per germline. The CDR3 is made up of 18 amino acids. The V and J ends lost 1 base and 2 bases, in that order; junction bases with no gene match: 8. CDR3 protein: CASSLGPSGSVTYNEQFF. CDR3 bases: TGTGCCAGCAGCTTAGGCCCTAGCGGGAGTGTCACCTACAATGAGCAGTTCTTC.

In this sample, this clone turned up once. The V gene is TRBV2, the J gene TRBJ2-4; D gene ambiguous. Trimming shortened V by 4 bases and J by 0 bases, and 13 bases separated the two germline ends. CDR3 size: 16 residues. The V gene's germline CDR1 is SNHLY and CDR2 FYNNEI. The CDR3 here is CASSAIDILAKNIQYF. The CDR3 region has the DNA TGTGCCAGCAGTGCCATAGACATCTTAGCCAAAAACATTCAGTACTTC.

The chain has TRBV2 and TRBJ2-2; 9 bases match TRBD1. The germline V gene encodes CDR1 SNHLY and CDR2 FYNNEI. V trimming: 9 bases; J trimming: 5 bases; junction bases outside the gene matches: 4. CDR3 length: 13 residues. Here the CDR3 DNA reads TGTGCCAGTCAGACAGGGGGGACCGGGGAGCTGTTTTTT. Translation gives CASQTGGTGELFF.

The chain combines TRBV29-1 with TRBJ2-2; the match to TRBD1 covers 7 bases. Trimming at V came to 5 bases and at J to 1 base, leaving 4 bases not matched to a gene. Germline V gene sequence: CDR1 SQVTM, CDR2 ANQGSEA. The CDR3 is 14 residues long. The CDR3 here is CSVSPGGNTGELFF. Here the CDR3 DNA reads TGCAGCGTTTCTCCAGGGGGGAACACCGGGGAGCTGTTTTTT.

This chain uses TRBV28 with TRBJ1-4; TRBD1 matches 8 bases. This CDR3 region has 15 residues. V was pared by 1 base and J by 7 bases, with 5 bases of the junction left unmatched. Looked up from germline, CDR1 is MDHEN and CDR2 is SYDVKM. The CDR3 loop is CASSLSRTGSEKLFF. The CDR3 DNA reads TGTGCCAGCAGTTTATCCAGGACAGGGAGTGAAAAACTGTTTTTT.

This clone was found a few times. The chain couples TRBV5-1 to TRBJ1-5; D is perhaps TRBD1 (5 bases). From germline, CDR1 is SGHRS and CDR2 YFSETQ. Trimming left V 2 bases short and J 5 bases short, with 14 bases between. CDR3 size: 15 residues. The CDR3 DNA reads TGCGCCAGCAGCTTTACGGCAGGGAGGGATCAGCCCCAGCATTTT. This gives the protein CASSFTAGRDQPQHF. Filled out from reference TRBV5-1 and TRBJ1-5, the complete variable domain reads KAGVTQTPRYLIKTRGQQVTLSCSPISGHRSVSWYQQTPGQGLQFLFEYFSETQRNKGNFPGRFSGRQFSNSRSEMNVSTLELGDSALYLCASSFTAGRDQPQHFGDGTRLSIL.

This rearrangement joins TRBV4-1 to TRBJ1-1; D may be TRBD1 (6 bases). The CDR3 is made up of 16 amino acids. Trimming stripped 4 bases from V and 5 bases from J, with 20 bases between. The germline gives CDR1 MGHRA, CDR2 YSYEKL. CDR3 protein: CASSLLRSGVRTEAFF. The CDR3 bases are TGCGCCAGCAGCCTACTCCGCTCAGGGGTTCGAACTGAAGCTTTCTTT.

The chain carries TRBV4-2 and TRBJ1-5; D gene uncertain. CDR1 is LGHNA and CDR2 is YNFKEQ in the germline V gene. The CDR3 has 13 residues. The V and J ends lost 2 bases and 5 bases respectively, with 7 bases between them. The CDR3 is CASSQFSDQPQHF. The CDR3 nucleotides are TGTGCCAGCAGCCAATTTTCGGATCAGCCCCAGCATTTT.

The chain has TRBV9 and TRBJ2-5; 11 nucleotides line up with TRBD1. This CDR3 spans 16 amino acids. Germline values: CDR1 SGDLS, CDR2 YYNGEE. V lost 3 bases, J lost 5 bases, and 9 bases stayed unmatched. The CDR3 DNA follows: TGTGCCAGCAGCGAGCTGGGAGGGACAGGGGGGGAGACCCAGTACTTC. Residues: CASSELGGTGGETQYF.

CDR3 DNA: TGCAGCGTTGAAGTGGAGGTTCCCATCTATGGCTACACCTTC. Translation gives CSVEVEVPIYGYTF. The V gene is TRBV29-1, the J gene TRBJ1-2, with unresolved D. The length of the CDR3 is 14 residues. V was cut by 1 base and J by 4 bases, with 13 bases left in between. Germline CDR1 SQVTM, CDR2 ANQGSEA. Supplemented by reference TRBV29-1 and TRBJ1-2, the full variable domain reads SAVISQKPSRDICQRGTSLTIQCQVDSQVTMMFWYRQQPGQSLTLIATANQGSEATYESGFVIDKFPISRPNLTFSTLTVSNMSPEDSSIYLCSVEVEVPIYGYTFGSGTRLTVV.

DNA of the CDR3: TGTGCCAGCAGCTTAGTGGCACAGGGTCCCTACAATGAGCAGTTCTTC. This gives the protein CASSLVAQGPYNEQFF. This rearrangement joins TRBV7-6 to TRBJ2-1; tentative D call: TRBD1 (6 bases). V gave up 1 base and J gave up 2 bases, with 12 bases separating them. This CDR3 is built from 16 residues. Looked up from germline, CDR1 is SGHVS and CDR2 is FNYEAQ.

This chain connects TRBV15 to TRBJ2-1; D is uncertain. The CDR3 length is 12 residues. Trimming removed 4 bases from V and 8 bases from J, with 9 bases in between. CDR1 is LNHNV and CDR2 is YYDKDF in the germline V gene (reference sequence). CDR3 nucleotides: TGTGCCACCAGCACGACATGGCATGAGCAGTTCTTC. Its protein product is CATSTTWHEQFF.

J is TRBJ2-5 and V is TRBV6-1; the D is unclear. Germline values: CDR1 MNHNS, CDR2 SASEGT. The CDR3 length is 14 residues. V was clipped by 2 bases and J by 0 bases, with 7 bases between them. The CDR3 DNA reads TGTGCCAGCAGTGAAACGGCGGACCAAGAGACCCAGTACTTC. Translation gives CASSETADQETQYF.

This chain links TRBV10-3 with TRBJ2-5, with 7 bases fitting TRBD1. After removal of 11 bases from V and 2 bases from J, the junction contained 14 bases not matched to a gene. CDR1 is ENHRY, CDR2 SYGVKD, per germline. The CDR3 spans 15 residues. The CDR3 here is CAVAEGLTGQETQYF. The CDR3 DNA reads TGTGCCGTGGCAGAAGGGTTGACAGGGCAAGAGACCCAGTACTTC.

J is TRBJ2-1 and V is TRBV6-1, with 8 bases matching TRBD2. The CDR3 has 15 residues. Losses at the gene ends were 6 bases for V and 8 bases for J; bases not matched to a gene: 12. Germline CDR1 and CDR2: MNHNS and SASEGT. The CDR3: CASSLLATGGDEQFF. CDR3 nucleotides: TGTGCCAGCAGCCTACTAGCAACGGGGGGGGATGAGCAGTTCTTC.

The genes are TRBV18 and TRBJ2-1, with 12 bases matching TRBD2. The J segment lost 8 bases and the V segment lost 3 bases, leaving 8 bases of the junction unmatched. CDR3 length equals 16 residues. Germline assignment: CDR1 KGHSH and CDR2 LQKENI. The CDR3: CASSPTSGRQLDEQFF. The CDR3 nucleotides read TGTGCCAGCTCACCGACTAGCGGGAGACAGCTCGATGAGCAGTTCTTC.

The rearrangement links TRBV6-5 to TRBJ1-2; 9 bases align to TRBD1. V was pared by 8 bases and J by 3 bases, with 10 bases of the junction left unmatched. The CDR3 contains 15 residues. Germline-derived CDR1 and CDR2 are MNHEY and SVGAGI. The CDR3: CASGTGLPTYYGYTF. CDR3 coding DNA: TGTGCCAGCGGGACAGGGCTCCCTACTTACTATGGCTACACCTTC.

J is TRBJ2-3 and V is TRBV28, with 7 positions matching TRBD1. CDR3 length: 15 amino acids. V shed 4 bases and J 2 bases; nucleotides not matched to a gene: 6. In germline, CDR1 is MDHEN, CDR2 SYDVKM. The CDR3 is CASSSQGVNTDTQYF. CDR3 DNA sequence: TGTGCCAGCAGTTCTCAGGGGGTAAACACAGATACGCAGTATTTT. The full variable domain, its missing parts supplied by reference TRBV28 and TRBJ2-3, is DVKVTQSSRYLVKRTGEKVFLECVQDMDHENMFWYRQDPGLGLRLIYFSYDVKMKEKGDIPEGYSVSREKKERFSLILESASTNQTSMYLCASSSQGVNTDTQYFGPGTRLTVL.

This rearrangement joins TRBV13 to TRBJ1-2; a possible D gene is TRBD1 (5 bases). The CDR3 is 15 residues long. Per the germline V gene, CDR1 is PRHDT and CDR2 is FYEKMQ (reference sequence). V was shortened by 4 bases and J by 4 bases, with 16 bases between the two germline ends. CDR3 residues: CASSYPAGPSYGYTF. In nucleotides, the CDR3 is TGTGCCAGCAGCTACCCCGCGGGGCCGTCCTATGGCTACACCTTC.

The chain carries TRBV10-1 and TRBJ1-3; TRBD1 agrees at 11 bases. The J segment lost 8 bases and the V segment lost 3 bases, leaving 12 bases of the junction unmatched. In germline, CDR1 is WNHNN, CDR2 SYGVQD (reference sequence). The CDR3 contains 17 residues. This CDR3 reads CASSDLPQPGQGDTIYF. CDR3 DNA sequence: TGCGCCAGCAGTGACCTACCGCAACCGGGACAGGGGGACACCATATATTTT.

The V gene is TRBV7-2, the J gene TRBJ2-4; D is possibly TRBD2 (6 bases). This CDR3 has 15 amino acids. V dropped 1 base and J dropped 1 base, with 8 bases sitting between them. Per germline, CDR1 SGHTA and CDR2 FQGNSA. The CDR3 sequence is CASSLGGDAKNIQYF. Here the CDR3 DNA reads TGTGCCAGCAGCTTAGGCGGGGACGCCAAAAACATTCAGTACTTC.

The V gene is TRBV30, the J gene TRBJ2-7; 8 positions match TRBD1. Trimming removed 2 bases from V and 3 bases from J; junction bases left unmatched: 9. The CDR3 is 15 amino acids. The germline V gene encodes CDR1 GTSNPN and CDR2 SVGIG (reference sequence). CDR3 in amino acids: CAWSMGTGGIYEQYF. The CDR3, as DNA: TGTGCCTGGAGTATGGGGACAGGAGGAATCTACGAGCAGTACTTC.

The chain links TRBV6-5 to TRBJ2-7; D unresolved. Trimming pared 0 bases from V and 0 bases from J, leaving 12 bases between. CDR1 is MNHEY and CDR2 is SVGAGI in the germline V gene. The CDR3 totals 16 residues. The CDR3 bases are TGTGCCAGCAGTTACTCGAACGTCGCAGGCTCCTACGAGCAGTACTTC. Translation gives CASSYSNVAGSYEQYF.

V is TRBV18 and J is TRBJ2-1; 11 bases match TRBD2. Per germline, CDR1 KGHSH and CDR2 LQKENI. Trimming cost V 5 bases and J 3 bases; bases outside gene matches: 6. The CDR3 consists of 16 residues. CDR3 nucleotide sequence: TGTGCCAGCTCAGTCTCCGGGACTAGCGGCTACAATGAGCAGTTCTTC. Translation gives CASSVSGTSGYNEQFF.

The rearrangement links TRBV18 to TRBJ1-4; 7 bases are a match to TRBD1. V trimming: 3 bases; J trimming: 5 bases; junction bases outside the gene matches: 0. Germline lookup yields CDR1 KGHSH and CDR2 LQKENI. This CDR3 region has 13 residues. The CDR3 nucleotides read TGTGCCAGCTCACCGGGACAGAATGAAAAACTGTTTTTT. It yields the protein CASSPGQNEKLFF.

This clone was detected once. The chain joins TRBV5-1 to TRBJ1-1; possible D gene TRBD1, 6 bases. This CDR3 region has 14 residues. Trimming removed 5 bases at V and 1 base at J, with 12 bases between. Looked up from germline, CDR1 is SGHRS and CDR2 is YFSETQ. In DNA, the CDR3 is TGCGCCAGCAGAAGGGGGTCAGAGAACACTGAAGCTTTCTTT. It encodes CASRRGSENTEAFF.